This is a list of T cell receptor beta chains from one sample in a study of OX40 agonist ivuxolimab in advanced cancers. TCRdb's table, derived via immunoSEQ multiplex PCR, lists solely in-frame clones and lacks some. The table lists some 74,000 clones, 70% to 90% of them singletons. This specimen consisted of CD4+ or CD8+ T cells sorted from blood, obtained in a trial of the OX40 agonist ivuxolimab. These receptors were taken from an adult with an advanced solid tumor such as melanoma, head and neck, liver or kidney cancer. The conserved cysteine and the conserved F or W are not part of the CDR3 here.

V	J	CDR3
TRBV5-5	TRBJ2-7	ASSLAGELTFYEQY
TRBV5-8	TRBJ1-5	ASSYQGALTSNQPQH
TRBV30	TRBJ2-6	AWSGRRDRGLAGANVLT
TRBV5-1	TRBJ2-2	ASSLGLAGGAGELF
TRBV18	TRBJ2-3	ASSPISGSTDTQY
TRBV9	TRBJ2-2	ASREGSRTGELF
TRBV6-7	TRBJ1-1	ASSYSNQGLNTEAF
TRBV19	TRBJ1-2	ASIPTGDSKTYGYT
TRBV19	TRBJ2-1	ASSPQPGLAGRYNEQF
TRBV28	TRBJ1-1	ASSLGLLTAEAF
TRBV4-1	TRBJ2-1	ASSHLDIVSYNEQF
TRBV19	TRBJ1-1	ASSISGQGESTEAF
TRBV5-1	TRBJ2-7	ASNPSTGAYEQY
TRBV5-4	TRBJ2-6	ASSPSWGSGANVLT
TRBV30	TRBJ2-7	AWSVQSGVGFYEQY
TRBV11-2	TRBJ1-3	ASSPTAEVGNTIY
TRBV7-8	TRBJ2-6	ASSLNTGANVLT
TRBV6-6	TRBJ1-4	ASSYSSNEKLF
TRBV7-2	TRBJ2-2	ASSPQGGAGELF
TRBV7-9	TRBJ2-7	ASGGASGYEQY
TRBV5-1	TRBJ2-7	ASRNGIHEQY
TRBV4-1	TRBJ1-3	ASSQQGINGNTIY
TRBV6-5	TRBJ1-1	ASSFHSENTEAF
TRBV6-6	TRBJ1-1	ASSYRHREAEAF
TRBV6-1	TRBJ1-1	ASTSGPGYTEAF
TRBV18	TRBJ2-5	ASSPSLQETQY
TRBV5-1	TRBJ2-7	ASSLFTPTDEQY
TRBV7-2	TRBJ2-7	ASSFERVQNEQY
TRBV19	TRBJ2-1	ASTPNGLAILHEQF
TRBV28	TRBJ2-7	ASSLLGIGAYEQY
TRBV19	TRBJ2-1	ASDLGGVNEQF
TRBV2	TRBJ2-5	ASGRGETQY
TRBV19	TRBJ2-6	ASGSGAGANVLT